These T cell receptor beta chains were read from a single sample in a study of neoadjuvant anti-PD-1 for oral cavity cancer. Assay used: immunoSEQ multiplex PCR; TCRdb lists only in-frame clones, some missing. In the table there are roughly 14,000 clones, roughly three quarters of which are singletons. This specimen consisted of PBMCs, obtained after nivolumab (anti-PD-1) treatment. These receptors all come from a person aged 35 to 85 with oral cavity squamous cell carcinoma. CDR3s include the opening cysteine and the closing phenylalanine or tryptophan. D genes are given only for firm matches. Clone size is not always given. Where it is, it says once, few, many or a class for expanded clones.

16	TRBD1	TRBV5-5	TRBJ1-1	.	TGTGCCAGCATCCCGGGACAGGGGGGATCCGACACTGAAGCTTTCTTT	CASIPGQGGSDTEAFF
16	.	TRBV6-5	TRBJ2-2	.	TGTGCCAGCAGTTCCACTTTGGGGGGCGTCACCGGGGAGCTGTTTTTT	CASSSTLGGVTGELFF
15	TRBD1	TRBV7-9	TRBJ1-6	.	TGTGCCAGCGAAGGGACAGGGGTGGCTAATTCACCCCTCCACTTT	CASEGTGVANSPLHF
16	TRBD2	TRBV28	TRBJ2-5	.	TGTGCCAGCAGTTTTGAGAGCGGGAGGGGGCAAGAGACCCAGTACTTC	CASSFESGRGQETQYF
14	TRBD1	TRBV18	TRBJ2-1	.	TGTGCCAGCTCACCAGGGACAGGGGGAAATGAGCAGTTCTTC	CASSPGTGGNEQFF
15	.	TRBV6-6	TRBJ1-1	.	TGTGCCAGCAGTTACGTCCAGACTATGAACACTGAAGCTTTCTTT	CASSYVQTMNTEAFF
15	TRBD2	TRBV10-3	TRBJ2-7	.	TGTGCCATCGGACTTGCTAGCGGGGCCGAAAACGAGCAGTACTTC	CAIGLASGAENEQYF
16	.	TRBV27	TRBJ2-7	.	TGTGCCAGCAGTACCCAAGGGTGGGGGAGCTCCTACGAGCAGTACTTC	CASSTQGWGSSYEQYF
15	.	TRBV6-1	TRBJ2-5	.	TGTGCCAGCAGTGGTGAATCCGGGACCCAAGAGACCCAGTACTTC	CASSGESGTQETQYF
13	TRBD1	TRBV2	TRBJ2-7	few	TGTGCCAGCACTGGGGACAGATTCTACGAGCAGTACTTC	CASTGDRFYEQYF
15	.	TRBV10-1	TRBJ2-2	.	TGCGCCAGCGGCCCAAATACAGCGTACACCGGGGAGCTGTTTTTT	CASGPNTAYTGELFF
17	.	TRBV5-1	TRBJ2-1	.	TGCGCCAGCAGCCGGACTAGTCTGGGGGTTAGGGGGAATGAGCAGTTCTTC	CASSRTSLGVRGNEQFF
15	.	TRBV11-2	TRBJ1-4	.	TGTGCCAGCAGCTTCAAACAGGGTGAGGGTGAAAAACTGTTTTTT	CASSFKQGEGEKLFF
12	TRBD1	TRBV2	TRBJ2-3	.	TGTGCCAGCGACAGGGACGGAAATACGCAGTATTTT	CASDRDGNTQYF
14	.	TRBV9	TRBJ1-2	once	TGTGCCAGCAGCGTCGACAGTAGATCCTATGGCTACACCTTC	CASSVDSRSYGYTF
15	.	TRBV2	TRBJ1-1	.	TGTGCCAGCAAATTACGGGCCGTGTCACTCTGGAGTGCTTTCTTT	CASKLRAVSLWSAFF
17	.	TRBV1	TRBJ1-2	.	TGCACCAGCAGCCAGTGCGGGGGCAGGCGATTTAACTATGGCTACACCTTC	CTSSQCGGRRFNYGYTF
16	TRBD2	TRBV7-3	TRBJ2-1	.	TGTGCCAGCAGCCTCGCCGGGACTAGCGGGAACAATGAGCAGTTCTTC	CASSLAGTSGNNEQFF
16	TRBD2	TRBV5-5	TRBJ2-3	.	TGTGCCAGCAGCTTGGATAGCGGGAGGGCCACAGATACGCAGTATTTT	CASSLDSGRATDTQYF
13	.	TRBV4-1	TRBJ1-2	.	TGCGCCACCAAAGAGGGGGGGTCCTATGGCTACACCTTC	CATKEGGSYGYTF
15	.	TRBV19	TRBJ1-3	.	TGTGCCACTCGTAAAGACAGCGTCTCTGGAAACACCATATATTTT	CATRKDSVSGNTIYF
16	.	TRBV9	TRBJ2-2	.	TGTGCCAGCAGCGAGGGACGGAGGGCGGGCACCGGGGAGCTGTTTTTT	CASSEGRRAGTGELFF
13	.	TRBV30	TRBJ1-1	once	TGTGCCTGGAGTAGGCAAAGGAACACTGAAGCTTTCTTT	CAWSRQRNTEAFF
17	.	TRBV19	TRBJ2-1	.	TGTGCCAGTAGTATAGTGAAGACCGCGGGGTCCTACAATGAGCAGTTCTTC	CASSIVKTAGSYNEQFF
15	TRBD1	TRBV4-1	TRBJ1-1	.	TGCGCCAGCAGCCCTTTTCCCGGGACAGGGGGAAAAGCTTTCTTT	CASSPFPGTGGKAFF
14	.	TRBV6-6	TRBJ2-2	.	TGTGCCAGCAGTTACGGGGGGAGCACCGGGGAGCTGTTTTTT	CASSYGGSTGELFF
16	.	TRBV12-5	TRBJ1-2	.	TGTGCTAGTGGTTTGGTACTAGGGCAGGGGTTCTATGGCTACACCTTC	CASGLVLGQGFYGYTF
16	TRBD2	TRBV19	TRBJ2-3	few	TGTGCCAGTAGTCTCGGACTAGCGGGAGATGCTCGTACGCAGTATTTT	CASSLGLAGDARTQYF
15	.	TRBV2	TRBJ1-2	.	TGTGCCAGCAGTGAAGGCCGTTCGAATAACTATGGCTACACCTTC	CASSEGRSNNYGYTF
16	.	TRBV7-6	TRBJ2-3	few	TGTGCCAGCAGCTTAGTTTACCAACGCCACACAGATACGCAGTATTTT	CASSLVYQRHTDTQYF
13	.	TRBV2	TRBJ1-1	.	TGTGCCAGCAGGTTCGGGATGAACACTGAAGCTTTCTTT	CASRFGMNTEAFF
15	.	TRBV9	TRBJ1-4	few	TGTGCCAGCAGCCCCCCGGGCGGGAGGGGTGAAAAACTGTTTTTT	CASSPPGGRGEKLFF
17	.	TRBV19	TRBJ2-7	.	TGTGCCAGTAGTTCCTGGCTCAGCGGAGGAAGCTCCTACGAGCAGTACTTC	CASSSWLSGGSSYEQYF
11	.	TRBV5-4	TRBJ2-7	few	TGTGCCAGCAGCTTGGGCTACGAGCAGTACTTC	CASSLGYEQYF
19	TRBD1	TRBV7-9	TRBJ2-7	.	TGTGCCAGCAGCTTCTACTTTACCTGGGACAGCCAGAGCTCCTACGAGCAGTACTTC	CASSFYFTWDSQSSYEQYF
14	.	TRBV27	TRBJ1-1	.	TGTGCCAGCAGTTCACAGGTCCCGAACACTGAAGCTTTCTTT	CASSSQVPNTEAFF
13	.	TRBV6-5	TRBJ1-2	few	TGTGCCAGCAGCTATGACAGTAACTATGGCTACACCTTC	CASSYDSNYGYTF
16	TRBD1	TRBV5-1	TRBJ1-5	once	TGCGCCAGCAGCTTCCGACCCCGGGACAGCGGTATTCCCCAGCATTTT	CASSFRPRDSGIPQHF
16	.	TRBV7-9	TRBJ2-7	.	TGTGCCAGCAGCAGCCAAATAAGGGGGGCGGATTACGAGCAGTACTTC	CASSSQIRGADYEQYF
14	.	TRBV5-1	TRBJ1-3	.	TGCGCCAGCAGCTTGGAGGGATCTGGAAACACCATATATTTT	CASSLEGSGNTIYF
17	.	TRBV10-2	TRBJ1-5	few	TGCGCCAGCAGTGAGTTTGGGGCAGCTTATAGCAATCAGCCCCAGCATTTT	CASSEFGAAYSNQPQHF
16	TRBD2	TRBV5-1	TRBJ2-5	few	TGCGCCAGCAGCTGGAAGGGGACTAGCGGGGGTGAGACCCAGTACTTC	CASSWKGTSGGETQYF
17	TRBD2	TRBV5-1	TRBJ2-5	few	TGCGCCAGCAGCAACCACGGGCTAGCGGGAGGACAAGAGACCCAGTACTTC	CASSNHGLAGGQETQYF
15	TRBD1	TRBV7-2	TRBJ1-5	few	TGTGCCAGCAGCTTAGTCGGGACAGACAATCAGCCCCAGCATTTT	CASSLVGTDNQPQHF
13	.	TRBV6-4	TRBJ2-2	once	TGTGCCAGCAGTGCAGGGGCAAGCGGGGAGCTGTTTTTT	CASSAGASGELFF
16	.	TRBV9	TRBJ2-7	few	TGTGCCAGCAGCGTAGGCCCCCTTACGGGGACCTACGAGCAGTACTTC	CASSVGPLTGTYEQYF
11	.	TRBV30	TRBJ2-1	.	TGTGCCTGGAGTGTCCAGCTCTCCCCGCTCTTC	CAWSVQLSPLF
14	TRBD1	TRBV19	TRBJ1-5	.	TGTGCCAGTAGCGGGACAGGGGGTAATCAGCCCCAGCATTTT	CASSGTGGNQPQHF
12	.	TRBV19	TRBJ2-1	.	TGTGCCAGTGCCGAGAGTTACAATGAGCAGTTCTTC	CASAESYNEQFF
11	.	TRBV7-2	TRBJ1-5	.	TGTGCCAGCAGCTTAAATGGGCCCCAGCATTTT	CASSLNGPQHF
17	.	TRBV5-1	TRBJ1-1	.	TGCGCCAGCAGCTCTAGAAAGGGGACTGGAGGCGGCACTGAAGCTTTCTTT	CASSSRKGTGGGTEAFF